This T cell receptor (beta chain) stems from a study of cytomegalovirus exposure and HLA in healthy donors. Across the whole study: Per a later analysis, the 550 to 850 first-cohort and some 110 validation repertoires shared one platform. Overall study results and limits: Researchers catalogued some 160 TCR beta chains as cytomegalovirus-associated. It was confirmed in vitro that a few of the CMV-associated chains were specific for CMV antigens. Some public TCRs appeared in many individuals, while most sequences were rare.

Profiling relied on immunoSEQ multiplex PCR, and the TCRdb table lists in-frame clones only, not all of them. The sample records roughly 150,000 clones, approximately 82% being singletons. Germline V CDR1 and CDR2: DFQATT, SNEGSKA (reference sequence). The V and J ends lost 6 bases and 8 bases, in that order; junction bases with no gene match: 6. The CDR3 contains 11 residues. As to this clone: Its antigen is still unknown.

This rearrangement joins TRBV20-1 to TRBJ1-2, with 7 bases fitting TRBD1. Sequenced input: PBMCs. The clonotype originates from a man between 25 and 39 years old in good health and CMV-seropositive. The CDR3 DNA sequence: TGCAGTGCAAACAGGGGACCGGGCTACACCTTC. This codes for CSANRGPGYTF.